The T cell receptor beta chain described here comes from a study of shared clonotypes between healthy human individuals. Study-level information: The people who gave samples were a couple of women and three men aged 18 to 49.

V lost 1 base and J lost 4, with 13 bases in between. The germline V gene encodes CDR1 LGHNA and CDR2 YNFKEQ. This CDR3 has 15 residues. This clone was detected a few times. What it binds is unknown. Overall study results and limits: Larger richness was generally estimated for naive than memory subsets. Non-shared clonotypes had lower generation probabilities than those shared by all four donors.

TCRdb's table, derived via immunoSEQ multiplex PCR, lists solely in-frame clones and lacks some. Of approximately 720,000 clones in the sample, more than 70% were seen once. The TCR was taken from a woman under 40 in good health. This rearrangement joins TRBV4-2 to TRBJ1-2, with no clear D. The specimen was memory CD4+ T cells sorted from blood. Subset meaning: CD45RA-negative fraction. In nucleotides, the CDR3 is TGTGCCAGCAGCCAAGCGACCGATACGGGCTATGGCTACACCTTC. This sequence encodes CASSQATDTGYGYTF.